The 13 T cell receptor beta chains reported below all come from one sample, sequenced in a study of blood T cell repertoires in COVID-19. Method: immunoSEQ multiplex PCR; TCRdb's copy keeps in-frame clones and lacks some. The sample yields tens of thousands of clones, approximately 88% seen once. Material: peripheral blood. The receptor set was obtained from a man aged 35-49 years with COVID-19, enrolled during active disease.

The chain employs TRBV28 and TRBJ2-2; D is perhaps TRBD1 (6 bases). The CDR3 sequence is 15 residues long. CDR1 and CDR2 (germline): MDHEN, SYDVKM. Deletions cut 3 bases from V and 2 bases from J, with 10 bases between. The CDR3 nucleotides read TGTGCCAGCAGTTTTGAAGGGGGAAACACCGGGGAGCTGTTTTTT. Its translation is CASSFEGGNTGELFF.

The chain joins TRBV6-4 to TRBJ2-5; D call uncertain. The V gene's germline CDR1 is MRHNA and CDR2 SNTAGT. The CDR3 has 12 amino acids. V was pared by 11 bases and J by 0 bases, with 10 bases between. CDR3 nucleotides: TGTGCCGAAATGGCGGACCAAGAGACCCAGTACTTC. Protein product: CAEMADQETQYF.

The chain uses TRBV2 and TRBJ1-5; 8 nucleotides agree with TRBD1. The CDR3 is 15 residues long. CDR1 is SNHLY and CDR2 is FYNNEI in the germline V gene. The junction had 4 bases not matched to a gene; V was cut back by 4 bases and J by 2 bases. CDR3: CASSVSTGGNQPQHF. The CDR3 nucleotides are TGTGCCAGCAGTGTTTCGACAGGGGGCAATCAGCCCCAGCATTTT.

In this sample, this clone turned up once. The V call is TRBV5-4, the J call TRBJ2-1; the D gene is possibly TRBD2 (6 bases). CDR1 and CDR2 from the germline V gene are SGHNT and YYREEE (reference sequence). This CDR3 contains 15 residues. Between the trimmed V and J ends, which lost 5 bases and 3 bases, there was a span of 15 bases. CDR3 DNA sequence: TGTGCCAGCAGAGTGGAGCTAGCGCTCTACAATGAGCAGTTCTTC. This encodes CASRVELALYNEQFF.

The rearrangement uses TRBV7-9 and TRBJ1-2, with TRBD1 matching 8 bases. The CDR3 totals 12 residues. Unmatched junction bases numbered 8, after V lost 5 bases and J lost 12 bases. Germline V gives CDR1 SEHNR, CDR2 FQNEAQ (reference sequence). CDR3 amino acids: CASSTQGADDTF. The CDR3 region has the DNA TGTGCCAGCAGCACTCAGGGGGCGGATGACACCTTC.

The chain links TRBV21-1 to TRBJ2-2; TRBD1 is the table's D call, not checked against the DNA. TRBV21-1 is annotated as a pseudogene. This CDR3 has 20 residues. As DNA, the CDR3 is TGTGCCAGCAGCAAAGTAGGTGGCAGGGGGGATCAAATAGCCACCGGGGAGCTGTTTTTT. Translated: CASSKVGGRGDQIATGELFF.

The chain joins TRBV3-1 (or the pseudogene TRBV3-2) to TRBJ2-3; maybe TRBD2 (5 bases). Trimming cost V 4 bases and J 6 bases, with 14 bases left between them. The CDR3 has 14 amino acids. The germline V gene has CDR1 LGHDT and CDR2 YNNKEL (reference sequence). The CDR3 nucleotides read TGTGCCAGCAGCCTCCGCCGGGGTTCGGATACGCAGTATTTT. Amino acids: CASSLRRGSDTQYF.

The J gene is TRBJ2-7, the V gene TRBV6-5, with 7 bases fitting TRBD1. This CDR3 comprises 15 residues. V lost 7 bases and J lost 4; bases outside the gene matches: 13. Germline V gene sequence: CDR1 MNHEY, CDR2 SVGAGI. CDR3 DNA: TGTGCCAGCATCGGAAGGAACAGGGGTAGTTACGAGCAGTACTTC. Its protein product is CASIGRNRGSYEQYF.

The chain carries TRBV7-8 and TRBJ2-1; D is possibly TRBD2 (6 bases). V was cut by 5 bases and J by 6 bases, with 17 bases left in between. The CDR3 runs 15 residues. Germline CDR1 reads SGHVS; CDR2 reads FQNEAQ. The CDR3: CASSVGGTSGNEQFF. The CDR3 DNA reads as TGTGCCAGCAGCGTGGGGGGTACTAGTGGCAATGAGCAGTTCTTC.

The chain uses TRBV4-1 and TRBJ2-3, with 15 bases fitting TRBD2. Per germline, CDR1 MGHRA and CDR2 YSYEKL. The CDR3 runs 16 residues. V gave up 1 base and J gave up 6 bases; unmatched junction bases: 2. CDR3 residues: CASSQGGTSGRDTQYF. The CDR3 nucleotides read TGCGCCAGCAGCCAAGGCGGGACTAGCGGGAGGGATACGCAGTATTTT.

This chain joins TRBV28 and TRBJ1-1; D may be TRBD1 (6 bases). The V gene lost 3 bases and the J gene lost 6 bases, with 20 bases spanning the gap. Per germline, CDR1 MDHEN and CDR2 SYDVKM. The CDR3 has 16 residues. The CDR3: CASSFPILGQGAEAFF. The DNA for the CDR3 is TGTGCCAGCAGTTTCCCGATTTTGGGACAAGGGGCTGAAGCTTTCTTT.

This chain links TRBV29-1 with TRBJ2-2, with 8 bases identical to TRBD1. The CDR3 sequence is 14 residues long. V shed 4 bases and J 4 bases; nucleotides not matched to a gene: 5. Per germline, CDR1 SQVTM and CDR2 ANQGSEA. Here the CDR3 reads CSVGPGGGTGELFF. CDR3 bases: TGCAGCGTTGGCCCAGGGGGCGGCACCGGGGAGCTGTTTTTT.

The chain is built from TRBV10-3 and TRBJ1-5; 8 positions match TRBD1. V trimming: 10 bases; J trimming: 3 bases; junction bases outside the gene matches: 11. The CDR3 is 15 residues long. Germline V gene data show CDR1 as ENHRY and CDR2 as SYGVKD. The CDR3 protein is CATRDDRGDNQPQHF. CDR3 coding DNA: TGTGCCACAAGGGATGACAGGGGTGACAATCAGCCCCAGCATTTT.